Listed here are 19 T cell receptor beta chains from one sample, sequenced in a study of metastatic and nonmetastatic thyroid tumors. Every patient underwent thyroid surgery untreated. TCRdb reanalyzed the PCR reads via MiXCR. The table lists roughly 59,000 clones, 15% to 20% of them singletons. The material sequenced was blood. The receptors here all came from a male donor with papillary thyroid cancer or a benign thyroid nodule (not recorded which). Some clones in this sample may be carry-over from other donors' samples.

This clone was found a few times. V usage is TRBV28 and J usage is TRBJ2-4; 8 bases are shared with TRBD1. This CDR3 has 16 amino acids. V was clipped by 6 bases and J by 4 bases; unmatched bases: 11. Germline lookup yields CDR1 MDHEN and CDR2 SYDVKM. The CDR3 here is CASRTDRVELKNIQYF. In DNA form, the CDR3 reads TGTGCCAGCAGGACGGACAGGGTTGAACTTAAAAACATTCAGTACTTC.

This clone came up many times. The J gene is TRBJ2-5, the V gene TRBV27; TRBD1 agrees at 10 bases. CDR1 is MNHEY, CDR2 SMNVEV, per germline (reference sequence). The CDR3 is 15 amino acids. The trim removed 4 bases at V and 5 bases at J, leaving 7 bases unmatched. DNA for the CDR3: TGTGCCAGCAGTTCAGAGACAGGGGGCCGGGAGACCCAGTACTTC. Its translation is CASSSETGGRETQYF.

There are many counts of this clone. The chain carries TRBV5-1 and TRBJ2-7; 8 positions agree with TRBD2. The trim removed 4 bases at V and 2 bases at J, leaving 5 bases unmatched. The germline CDR1 and CDR2 sequences are SGHRS and YFSETQ. CDR3 length equals 14 residues. CDR3 sequence: CASSPGGGPYEQYF. CDR3 bases: TGCGCCAGCAGCCCGGGGGGGGGCCCCTACGAGCAGTACTTC.

About this clone itself: Germline is not matched at one junction end, which may reflect a read error. The rearrangement links TRBV5-1 to TRBJ1-2, with a weak D call TRBD1 (5 bases). CDR3 length: 14 residues. Looked up from germline, CDR1 is SGHRS and CDR2 is YFSETQ. In DNA form, the CDR3 reads TGCGCCAGCAGCTCTCGACAGAAGGCCTATGCCTACACCTTC. It encodes CASSSRQKAYAYTF.

This clone was counted between two and nine times. This could be a read error, since a much larger clone is one nucleotide away. Other DNA sequences in this specimen translate into the identical CDR3. The genes are TRBV10-2 and TRBJ2-1; D not resolved. Trimming left V 3 bases short and J 9 bases short, with 12 bases between. This CDR3 spans 13 amino acids. Looked up from germline, CDR1 is WSHSY and CDR2 is SAAADI. The CDR3 nucleotides read TGCGCCAGCAGTGATGGTTGGGTCGGTGAGCAGTTCTTC. Amino acid sequence: CASSDGWVGEQFF.

This clone was detected ten times or more. The V call is TRBV14, the J call TRBJ1-3; D may be TRBD1 (6 bases). The CDR3 is 16 residues long. V was clipped by 0 bases and J by 1 base, with 10 bases between them. Germline V lookup: CDR1 SGHDN, CDR2 FVKESK. The chain's CDR3 is CASSQDRGWSGNTIYF. DNA of the CDR3: TGTGCCAGCAGCCAAGACAGGGGTTGGTCTGGAAACACCATATATTTT.

The sample holds many counts of this clone. The chain uses TRBV7-8 and TRBJ2-1; D is perhaps TRBD1 or TRBD2 (5 bases each). This CDR3 is 15 amino acids long. Per germline, CDR1 SGHVS and CDR2 FQNEAQ. Trimming pared 5 bases from V and 3 bases from J, leaving 14 bases between. CDR3 amino acids: CASSPLGVSYNEQFF. The CDR3 nucleotides read TGTGCCAGCAGCCCTCTGGGGGTAAGCTACAATGAGCAGTTCTTC.

This clone occurred a few times. Given a much more abundant clone one base away, this may be a read error. The chain combines TRBV29-1 with TRBJ2-3; D is unclear. From germline, CDR1 is SQVTM and CDR2 ANQGSEA. The CDR3 extends over 14 amino acids. With 3 bases removed from V and 3 bases from J, the gap between germline ends came to 13 bases. CDR3 residues: CSVDHTRSTDTQYF. The CDR3 DNA follows: TGCAGCGTTGACCATACCAGGTCTACAGATACGCAGTATTTT.

This chain links TRBV9 with TRBJ2-4; no reliable D call. Germline assignment: CDR1 SGDLS and CDR2 YYNGEE. The length of the CDR3 is 13 residues. Trimming took off 0 bases at V and 8 bases at J, with 9 bases between the two ends. The CDR3, as DNA: TGTGCCAGCAGCGTAGAGGGTTTGTACATTCAGTACTTC. It specifies CASSVEGLYIQYF.

This clone showed up just a few times. A much more abundant neighbour one base away suggests this may be a read error. The chain employs TRBV9 and TRBJ2-3, with 12 bases that match TRBD2. CDR3 size: 16 residues. V lost 2 bases, J lost 3 bases, and 4 bases stayed unmatched. Germline-derived CDR1 and CDR2 are SGDLS and YYNGEE. CDR3 sequence: CASSVGTSGLTDTQYF. Here the CDR3 DNA reads TGTGCCAGCAGCGTCGGGACTAGCGGGTTAACAGATACGCAGTATTTT.

This clone was seen repeatedly, ten times or more. This sequence joins TRBV30 and TRBJ2-6; 11 bases match TRBD1. Germline loops: CDR1 GTSNPN, CDR2 SVGIG (reference sequence). The CDR3 runs 15 residues. CDR3 loop: CALGQGGSGANVLTF. The CDR3 nucleotides read TGTGCGTTGGGACAGGGGGGCTCTGGGGCCAACGTCCTGACTTTC.

This clone was recorded at least ten times. Its ends do not fully match the called genes, so a read error is possible. The chain joins TRBV7-2 to TRBJ2-5, with 8 bases lining up with TRBD1. Germline V CDR1 and CDR2: SGHTA, FQGNSA. This CDR3 has 16 residues. The CDR3 nucleotides are TGTGCCAGCAGCTCAAACCCGCAGGGGGCGGGTGTCCGTCCGGACTTC. Its protein product is CASSSNPQGAGVRPDF.

Concerning this clone itself: This sequence may be a read error, since a much larger clone differs from it by one base. The chain links TRBV6-1 to TRBJ1-5, with 9 positions matching TRBD1. CDR1 is MNHNS, CDR2 SASEGT, per germline. This CDR3 comprises 15 residues. Germline trimming cut 7 bases from V and 6 bases from J; bases unmatched to any gene: 10. The CDR3 protein is CASIPGQGPSQPQHF. The CDR3 region has the DNA TGTGCCAGCATACCGGGACAGGGCCCAAGTCAGCCCCAGCATTTT.

This clone was seen many times. V is TRBV11-2 and J is TRBJ2-5, with D perhaps matching TRBD1 or TRBD2 (5 bases each). The CDR3 consists of 12 residues. CDR1 and CDR2 (germline): SGHAT, FQNNGV. V was trimmed by 4 bases and J by 3 bases, leaving 6 bases between them. The CDR3 loop reads CASSWDEETQYF. Here the CDR3 DNA reads TGTGCCAGCAGCTGGGACGAAGAGACCCAGTACTTC.

The chain uses TRBV19 and TRBJ1-4; TRBD1 agrees at 7 bases. Losses at the gene ends were 5 bases for V and 5 bases for J; bases not matched to a gene: 8. This CDR3 contains 15 residues. Germline V gene data show CDR1 as LNHDA and CDR2 as SQIVND (reference sequence). CDR3 amino acids: CASSSRGSLNEKLFF. The DNA of the CDR3 is TGTGCCAGTAGTTCCAGGGGGAGCCTAAATGAAAAACTGTTTTTT.

This clone was seen repeatedly, ten times or more. The chain joins TRBV6-4 to TRBJ2-1, with D unresolved. V was shortened by 5 bases and J by 5 bases, with 13 bases between the two germline ends. Germline values: CDR1 MRHNA, CDR2 SNTAGT. The CDR3 length is 14 residues. The CDR3 reads CASSTDAENNEQFF. In DNA, the CDR3 is TGTGCCAGCAGTACGGACGCCGAAAACAATGAGCAGTTCTTC.

This clone was counted many times. The J gene is TRBJ1-1, the V gene TRBV11-2; unclear D gene. Germline CDR1 SGHAT, CDR2 FQNNGV. The CDR3 contains 15 residues. V was shortened by 5 bases and J by 0 bases, with 13 bases between the two germline ends. DNA for the CDR3: TGTGCCAGCAGCCATCCGGTGGGGATGAACACTGAAGCTTTCTTT. Residues: CASSHPVGMNTEAFF.

This clone was counted ten times or more. Other DNA sequences within the sample encode an identical CDR3. V and J are TRBV20-1 and TRBJ2-5, with D tentatively TRBD2 (7 bases). The germline gives CDR1 DFQATT, CDR2 SNEGSKA (reference sequence). V was trimmed by 0 bases and J by 5 bases, leaving 19 bases between them. The CDR3 consists of 16 residues. CDR3 DNA sequence: TGCAGTGCTAGAGATCCCCGAGGGGGGGCGGGGGAGACCCAGTACTTC. This encodes CSARDPRGGAGETQYF.

This clone showed up many times. V and J are TRBV6-1 and TRBJ1-3; a possible D gene is TRBD1 (5 bases). The germline V gene encodes CDR1 MNHNS and CDR2 SASEGT. This CDR3 region has 14 residues. V lost 5 bases and J 4 bases, leaving 12 bases between the germline ends. CDR3 amino acids: CASSYGADGNTIYF. CDR3 DNA sequence: TGTGCCAGCAGTTATGGGGCTGACGGAAACACCATATATTTT.